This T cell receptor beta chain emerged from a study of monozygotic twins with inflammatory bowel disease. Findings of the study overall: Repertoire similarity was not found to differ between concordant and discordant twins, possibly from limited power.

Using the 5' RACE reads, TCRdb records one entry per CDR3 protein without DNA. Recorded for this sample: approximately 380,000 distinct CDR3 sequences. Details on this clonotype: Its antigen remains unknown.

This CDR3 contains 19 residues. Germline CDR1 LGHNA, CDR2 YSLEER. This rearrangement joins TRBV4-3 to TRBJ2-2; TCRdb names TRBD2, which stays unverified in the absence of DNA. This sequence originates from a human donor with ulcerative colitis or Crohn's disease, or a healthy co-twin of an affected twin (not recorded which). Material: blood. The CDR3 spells CASSLYVGPSTMNTGELFF.